One and the same sample provided the 13 T cell receptor beta chains below, sequenced in a study of type 1 regulatory T cells (dated by TCRdb to the early 2020s). Instrument on record: Illumina MiSeq. The public reads were reprocessed in TCRdb via fastp at Q25 and MiXCR, keeping in-frame beta chains. Rows are combined by CDR3 protein, so each entry shows the most common genes and DNA. The sample has approximately 45,000 distinct CDR3 sequences on record, 9% to 15% of them singletons. Clones ranked in the top ten supply 8% to 10% of the sample. Their target antigens are unknown. Material: cultured non-Tr1 T cells, either the whole culture or a sorted T cell fraction (not recorded which). Per the publication, the cell subset or site label means: non-Tr1 population from the T-allo10 product. These receptors originate from a human donor in good health.

This clonotype was counted ten times or more. The rearrangement joins TRBV20-1 to TRBJ2-7, with TRBD1 as a possible D gene (6 bases). Trimming took 0 bases from V and 6 from J, leaving 18 bases between them. CDR1 and CDR2 (germline): DFQATT, SNEGSKA (reference sequence). The CDR3 spans 15 residues. The CDR3: CSARDVTTGLGEQYF. CDR3 nucleotide sequence: TGCAGTGCTAGAGATGTAACCACAGGGTTGGGCGAGCAGTACTTC.

V gene TRBV20-1 combines with J gene TRBJ2-1; D tentatively fits TRBD1 or TRBD2 (6 bases each). With 5 bases removed from V and 6 bases from J, the gap between germline ends came to 11 bases. The CDR3 has 12 residues. Germline CDR1 and CDR2: DFQATT and SNEGSKA (reference sequence). As DNA, the CDR3 is TGCAGTGCTGACAAGGGGGGCAATGAGCAGTTCTTC. Protein: CSADKGGNEQFF.

This clonotype was counted at least ten times. The V and J genes are TRBV10-3 and TRBJ1-1, with D possibly matching TRBD1 (5 bases). The CDR3 is 12 residues long. The germline V and J ends were trimmed by 6 bases and 12 bases, with 17 bases remaining between them. Germline CDR1 and CDR2: ENHRY and SYGVKD. This CDR3 reads CAISGTDGEPFF. As DNA, the CDR3 is TGTGCCATCAGCGGGACGGATGGGGAACCTTTCTTT.

The chain carries TRBV11-2 and TRBJ2-1; D is uncertain. This CDR3 spans 18 amino acids. The germline V and J ends were trimmed by 2 bases and 7 bases, with 24 bases remaining between them. Per the germline V gene, CDR1 is SGHAT and CDR2 is FQNNGV. CDR3 amino acids: CASSLQSQQVLSRNEQFF. In DNA form, the CDR3 reads TGTGCCAGCAGCTTACAGTCCCAGCAGGTACTCAGTCGGAATGAGCAGTTCTTC.

In this sample, this clonotype turned up a few times. The gene calls are TRBV5-4 and TRBJ2-4; TRBD2 aligns across 12 bases. The CDR3 contains 15 residues. Germline V CDR1 and CDR2: SGHNT, YYREEE (reference sequence). Trimming cost V 4 bases and J 9 bases; bases outside gene matches: 8. CDR3 sequence reads: CASSKTSGGIIIQYF. CDR3 sequence (DNA): TGTGCCAGCAGCAAGACTAGCGGGGGCATTATCATTCAGTACTTC.

The V gene is TRBV15, the J gene TRBJ2-5; 14 nucleotides match TRBD2. V lost 3 bases and J lost 3; bases outside the gene matches: 12. CDR1 and CDR2 (germline): LNHNV, YYDKDF (reference sequence). The CDR3 loop spans 19 amino acids. This CDR3 is CATSRTPRLAGGLEETQYF. The CDR3 coding sequence is TGTGCCACCAGCAGGACCCCAAGACTAGCGGGAGGGTTAGAAGAGACCCAGTACTTC.

The rearrangement joins TRBV5-6 to TRBJ2-3, with D possibly being TRBD1 (5 bases). V lost 2 bases and J lost 1, with 11 bases in between. This CDR3 has 15 residues. Germline V gene sequence: CDR1 SGHDT, CDR2 YYEEEE. The CDR3 is CASSFRQGRTDTQYF. CDR3 DNA: TGTGCCAGCAGCTTCCGGCAGGGTCGCACAGATACGCAGTATTTT.

Note on this clonotype: A much larger clone lies a single base off, so this may be a read error. This sequence joins TRBV7-2 and TRBJ2-5; 7 nucleotides line up with TRBD1. The germline CDR1 and CDR2 sequences are SGHTA and FQGNSA. The CDR3 spans 15 residues. In DNA form, the CDR3 reads TGTGCCAGCAGCTTAGGCGGACAGGTTCAAGGGACCCAGTACTTC. Translating it yields CASSLGGQVQGTQYF.

The V gene is TRBV20-1, the J gene TRBJ2-7; 10 bases map to TRBD1. V lost 6 bases, J lost 3 bases, and 8 bases stayed unmatched. CDR3 size: 14 residues. Germline lookup yields CDR1 DFQATT and CDR2 SNEGSKA (reference sequence). CDR3 DNA: TGCAGTGCAGAGACAGGGGGCGCAGGCTACGAGCAGTACTTC. This codes for CSAETGGAGYEQYF.

This clonotype was seen a handful of times. V is TRBV24-1 and J is TRBJ2-2; 7 bases map to TRBD2. V was pared by 1 base and J by 1 base, with 2 bases of the junction left unmatched. Germline CDR1 is KGHDR and CDR2 is SFDVKD. The CDR3 loop spans 16 amino acids. CDR3 sequence: CATSDFSGLNTGELFF. The CDR3 DNA reads TGTGCCACCAGTGATTTTAGCGGGTTGAACACCGGGGAGCTGTTTTTT.

There are many counts of this clonotype. The rearrangement links TRBV25-1 to TRBJ1-3; possibly TRBD1 for D (6 bases). Trimming removed 4 bases at V and 0 bases at J, with 13 bases between. CDR1 is MGHDK and CDR2 is SYGVNS in the germline V gene. The CDR3 is made up of 16 amino acids. CDR3 protein: CASSGPDSLSGNTIYF. The DNA for the CDR3 is TGTGCCAGCAGTGGACCGGACAGCCTCTCTGGAAACACCATATATTTT.

With respect to this clonotype: The germline gene is not matched at one end of the junction; a read error may be the cause. The V and J genes are TRBV7-8 and TRBJ2-7, with D possibly matching TRBD1 (5 bases). The CDR3 spans 16 residues. Germline-derived CDR1 and CDR2 are SGHVS and FQNEAQ. CDR3 nucleotide sequence: TGTGCCAGCAGCTTCCGGGCACAGGCGCAGCCCTACGAGCAGTGCTTC. Translated, it gives CASSFRAQAQPYEQCF.

This clonotype occurred many times. The chain has TRBV6-5 and TRBJ1-5, with D hard to call. Germline V gene data show CDR1 as MNHEY and CDR2 as SVGAGI. CDR3 length: 15 residues. The V and J ends lost 7 bases and 4 bases respectively, with 17 bases between them. CDR3 in amino acids: CASTPSWQQNQPQHF. The CDR3 DNA sequence: TGTGCCAGCACACCGTCGTGGCAGCAAAATCAGCCCCAGCATTTT.